This TCR beta chain was identified during a study of T cell clonality in common variable immunodeficiency. Study findings and constraints: Reportedly, TCR beta sequences from common variable immunodeficiency showed fewer deletions and N-nucleotide insertions.

Sequencing used immunoSEQ multiplex PCR; TCRdb keeps in-frame clones, though not all of them. Recorded here are approximately 42,000 clones, none singletons. This clone was observed at least ten times. Its antigen is currently unknown. Read coverage stops 3 residues before the CDR3 terminus; the germline J gene supplies the remainder. The CDR3 consists of 17 residues. Germline V gene sequence: CDR1 DFQATT, CDR2 SNEGSKA (reference sequence). Trimming cost V 1 base and J 2 bases; bases outside gene matches: 11. This TCR was sampled from a person aged 18 to 69 in good health. V is TRBV20-1 and J is TRBJ2-3; 8 bases are a match to TRBD2. Input material: peripheral blood mononuclear cells. Incomplete CDR3 DNA: TGCAGTGCTAGAGCCGGTCGGCTAGCGGGCGTCACAGATACG. It codes for CSARAGRLAGVTDT. The CDR3, in full, reads CSARAGRLAGVTDTQYF.